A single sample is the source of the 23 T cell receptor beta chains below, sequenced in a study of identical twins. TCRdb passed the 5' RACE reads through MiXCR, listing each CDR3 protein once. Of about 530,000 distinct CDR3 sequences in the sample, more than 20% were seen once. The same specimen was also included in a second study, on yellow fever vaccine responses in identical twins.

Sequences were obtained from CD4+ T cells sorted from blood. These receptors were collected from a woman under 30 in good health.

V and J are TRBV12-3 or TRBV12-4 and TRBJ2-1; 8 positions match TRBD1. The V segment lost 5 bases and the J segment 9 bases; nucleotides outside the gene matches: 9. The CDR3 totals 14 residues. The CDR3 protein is CASSPKDRGIEQFF. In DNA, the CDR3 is TGTGCCAGCAGTCCCAAAGACAGGGGCATTGAGCAGTTCTTC.

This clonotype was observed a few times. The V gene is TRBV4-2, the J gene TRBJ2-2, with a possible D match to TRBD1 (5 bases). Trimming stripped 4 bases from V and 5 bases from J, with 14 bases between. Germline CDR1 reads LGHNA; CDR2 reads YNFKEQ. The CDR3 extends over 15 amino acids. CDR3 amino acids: CASSLQGIGTGELFF. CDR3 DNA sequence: TGTGCCAGCAGCCTCCAGGGAATTGGTACCGGGGAGCTGTTTTTT.

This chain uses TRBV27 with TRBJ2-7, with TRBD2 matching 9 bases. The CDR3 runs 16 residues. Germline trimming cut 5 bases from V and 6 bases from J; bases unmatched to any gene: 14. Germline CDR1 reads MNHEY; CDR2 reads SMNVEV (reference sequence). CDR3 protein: CASSPSAIAGVGEQYF. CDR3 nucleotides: TGTGCCAGCAGTCCCTCAGCCATAGCGGGAGTAGGCGAGCAGTACTTC.

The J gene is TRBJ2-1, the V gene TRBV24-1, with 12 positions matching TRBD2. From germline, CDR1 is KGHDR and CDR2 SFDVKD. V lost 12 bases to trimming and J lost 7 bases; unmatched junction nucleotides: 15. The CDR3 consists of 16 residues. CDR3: CASSTSGGLHGNEQFF. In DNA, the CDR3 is TGTGCCTCCTCGACTAGCGGGGGCCTTCATGGGAATGAGCAGTTCTTC.

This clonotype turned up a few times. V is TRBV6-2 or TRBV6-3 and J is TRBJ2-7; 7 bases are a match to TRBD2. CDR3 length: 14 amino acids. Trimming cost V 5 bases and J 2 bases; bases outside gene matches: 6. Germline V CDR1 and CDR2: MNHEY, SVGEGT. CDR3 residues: CASSDGGSTYEQYV. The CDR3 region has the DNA TGTGCCAGCAGTGACGGGGGGTCTACCTACGAGCAGTACGTC.

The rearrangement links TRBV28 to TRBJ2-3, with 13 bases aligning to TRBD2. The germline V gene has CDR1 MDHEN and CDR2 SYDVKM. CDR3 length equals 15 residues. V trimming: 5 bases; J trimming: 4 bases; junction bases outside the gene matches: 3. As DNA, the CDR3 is TGTGCCAGCAGTAGCGGGACTAGCGGGGCAGATACGCAGTATTTT. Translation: CASSSGTSGADTQYF.

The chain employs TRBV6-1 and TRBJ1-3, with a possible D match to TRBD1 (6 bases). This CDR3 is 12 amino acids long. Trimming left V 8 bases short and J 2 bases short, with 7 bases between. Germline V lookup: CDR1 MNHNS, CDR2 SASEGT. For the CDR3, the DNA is TGTGCCAGCGGGACAACTGGAAACACCATATATTTT. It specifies CASGTTGNTIYF.

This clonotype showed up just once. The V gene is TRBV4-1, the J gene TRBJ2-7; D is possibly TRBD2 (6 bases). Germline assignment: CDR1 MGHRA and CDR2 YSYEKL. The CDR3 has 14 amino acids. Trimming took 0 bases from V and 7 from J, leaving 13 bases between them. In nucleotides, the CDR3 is TGCGCCAGCAGCCAAGAGGAGGGGAGTGGGGAGCAGTACGTC. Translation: CASSQEEGSGEQYV.

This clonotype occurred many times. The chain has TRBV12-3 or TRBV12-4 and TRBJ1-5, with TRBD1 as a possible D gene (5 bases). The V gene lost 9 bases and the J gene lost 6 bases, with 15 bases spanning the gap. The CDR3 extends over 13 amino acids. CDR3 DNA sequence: TGTGCCAGTGGGGCGGGAGTATTTCAGCCCCAGCATTTT. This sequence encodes CASGAGVFQPQHF.

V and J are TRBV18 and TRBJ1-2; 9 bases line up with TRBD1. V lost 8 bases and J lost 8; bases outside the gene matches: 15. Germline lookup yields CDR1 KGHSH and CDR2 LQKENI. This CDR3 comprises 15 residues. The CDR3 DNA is TGTGCCAGCACTTACCGGGACAGGGATTTTAGCGGCTACACCTTC. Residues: CASTYRDRDFSGYTF.

CDR3 coding DNA: TGTGCCAGCAGTTTTAGGGGGCAGATCACAGATACGCAGTATTTT. Its translation: CASSFRGQITDTQYF. The V gene is TRBV28, the J gene TRBJ2-3; 7 bases line up with TRBD1. The CDR3 spans 15 residues. The ends lost 3 bases at V and 2 bases at J; junction bases unmatched: 5. Germline-derived CDR1 and CDR2 are MDHEN and SYDVKM.

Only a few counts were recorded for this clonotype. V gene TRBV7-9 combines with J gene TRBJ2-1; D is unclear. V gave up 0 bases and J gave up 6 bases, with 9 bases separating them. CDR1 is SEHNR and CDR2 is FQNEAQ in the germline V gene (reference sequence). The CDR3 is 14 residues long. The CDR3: CASSLAGLTNEQFF. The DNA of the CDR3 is TGTGCCAGCAGCTTAGCAGGTCTCACCAATGAGCAGTTCTTC.

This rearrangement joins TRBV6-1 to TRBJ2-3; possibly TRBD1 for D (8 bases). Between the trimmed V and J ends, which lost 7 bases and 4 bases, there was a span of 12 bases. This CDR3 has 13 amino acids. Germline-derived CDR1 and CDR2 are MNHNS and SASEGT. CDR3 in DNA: TGTGCCAGCAACAGGGGGGGAGCAGATACGCAGTATTTT. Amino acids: CASNRGGADTQYF.

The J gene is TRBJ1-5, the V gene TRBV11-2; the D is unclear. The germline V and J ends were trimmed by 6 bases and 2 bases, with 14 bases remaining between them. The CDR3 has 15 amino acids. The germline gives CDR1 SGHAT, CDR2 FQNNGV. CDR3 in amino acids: CASSRSMGGNQPQHF. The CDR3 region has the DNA TGTGCCAGCAGTCGCTCGATGGGTGGCAATCAGCCCCAGCATTTT.

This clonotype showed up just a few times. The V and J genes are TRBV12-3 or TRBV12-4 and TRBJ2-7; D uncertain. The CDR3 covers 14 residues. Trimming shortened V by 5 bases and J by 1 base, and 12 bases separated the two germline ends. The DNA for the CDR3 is TGTGCCAGCAGTCTAACCGGGTTGTCCTACGAGCAGTACTTC. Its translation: CASSLTGLSYEQYF.

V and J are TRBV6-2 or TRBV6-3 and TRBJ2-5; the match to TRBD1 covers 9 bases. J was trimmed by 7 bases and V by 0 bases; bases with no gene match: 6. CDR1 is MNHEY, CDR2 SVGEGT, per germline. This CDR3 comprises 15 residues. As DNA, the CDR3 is TGTGCCAGCAGTTACTCCCGGACAGGGGTGGGGACCCAGTACTTC. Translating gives CASSYSRTGVGTQYF.

The CDR3 nucleotides read TGTGCCAGCAGTGAATATCAGGGCTCACCCCTCCACTTT. This translates into CASSEYQGSPLHF. This rearrangement joins TRBV25-1 to TRBJ1-6; perhaps TRBD1 as D (5 bases). V gave up 0 bases and J gave up 10 bases, with 7 bases separating them. The CDR3 has 13 amino acids. The germline gives CDR1 MGHDK, CDR2 SYGVNS.

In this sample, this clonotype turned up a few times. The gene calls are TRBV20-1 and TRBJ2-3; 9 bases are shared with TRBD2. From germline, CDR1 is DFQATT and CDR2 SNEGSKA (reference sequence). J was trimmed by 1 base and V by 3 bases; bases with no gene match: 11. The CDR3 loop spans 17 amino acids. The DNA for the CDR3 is TGCAGTGCTAGTAGGGGCGGGGGGGCCGTAGGCACAGATACGCAGTATTTT. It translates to CSASRGGGAVGTDTQYF.

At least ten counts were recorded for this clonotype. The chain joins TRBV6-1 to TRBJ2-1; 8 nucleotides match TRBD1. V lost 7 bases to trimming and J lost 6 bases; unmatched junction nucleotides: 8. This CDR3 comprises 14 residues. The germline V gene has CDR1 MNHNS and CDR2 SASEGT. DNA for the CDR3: TGTGCCAGCACACGGACAGGGACAGTCAATGAGCAGTTCTTC. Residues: CASTRTGTVNEQFF.

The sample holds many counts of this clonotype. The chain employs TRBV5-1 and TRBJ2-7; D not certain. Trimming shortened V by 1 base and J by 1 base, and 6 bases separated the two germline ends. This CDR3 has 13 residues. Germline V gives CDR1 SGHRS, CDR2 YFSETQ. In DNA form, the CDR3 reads TGCGCCAGCAGCTTGTCCAGTTCCTACGAGCAGTACTTC. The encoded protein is CASSLSSSYEQYF.

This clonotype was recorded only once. This CDR3 reads CSARAGRGSGTEAFF. As DNA, the CDR3 is TGCAGTGCTAGGGCCGGGCGGGGGAGTGGAACTGAAGCTTTCTTT. The chain couples TRBV20-1 to TRBJ1-1; D might be TRBD1 (5 bases). V was pared by 3 bases and J by 5 bases, with 19 bases between. The CDR3 sequence is 15 residues long. CDR1 is DFQATT and CDR2 is SNEGSKA in the germline V gene (reference sequence).

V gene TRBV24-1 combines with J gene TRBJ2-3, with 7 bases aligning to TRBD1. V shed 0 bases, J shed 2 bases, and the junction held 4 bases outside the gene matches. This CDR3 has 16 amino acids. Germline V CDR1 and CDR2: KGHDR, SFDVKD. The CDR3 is CATSDLGDRDTDTQYF. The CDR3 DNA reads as TGTGCCACCAGTGATTTGGGGGACAGAGACACAGATACGCAGTATTTT.

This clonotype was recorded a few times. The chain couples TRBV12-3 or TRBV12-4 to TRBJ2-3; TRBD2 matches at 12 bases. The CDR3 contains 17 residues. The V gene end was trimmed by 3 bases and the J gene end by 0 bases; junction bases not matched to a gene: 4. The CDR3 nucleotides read TGTGCCAGCAGTTTTCGGACTAGCGGGATTAGCACAGATACGCAGTATTTT. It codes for CASSFRTSGISTDTQYF.